The clone carrying this T cell receptor (beta chain) occurred once. The CDR3 extends over 14 amino acids. Germline lookup yields CDR1 MNHEY and CDR2 SMNVEV (reference sequence). V lost 3 bases to trimming and J lost 4 bases, with 12 bases between them. The data belong to a study of control samples from healthy donors and cancer patients. Assay: immunoSEQ multiplex PCR; the TCRdb copy retains only in-frame clones and omits some. The sample has about 14,000 clones; around three quarters are singletons. This receptor was identified in a female donor with lung cancer. Sequenced input: formalin-fixed, paraffin-embedded tissue. The chain recombines TRBV27 with TRBJ1-1, with a weak D call TRBD1 (5 bases). For the CDR3, the DNA is TGTGCCAGCAGTTTTAGCGGGGGAGGCACTGAAGCTTTCTTT. Its protein product is CASSFSGGGTEAFF.